Listed below are T cell receptor beta chains from one sample, sequenced in a study of CD4 T cells in relation to SARS-CoV-2 and coronaviruses. Measured with immunoSEQ multiplex PCR; TCRdb has only the in-frame clones, and not every one. The table includes around 35,000 clones, more than 65% detected once. No cognate antigen is known for these TCRs. Sequenced material: naive CD4+ T cells from PBMCs, cultured in vitro. All receptors derive from an adult with COVID-19. Both conserved end residues are part of each CDR3. D genes are given only for firm matches. Not all rows give a size; the values are once, few, many and, for expanded clones, a class.

>.|.|15|TRBJ2-5|TRBV10-2
CASSPTADRKETQYF
TGCGCCAGCAGCCCAACTGCGGACAGAAAAGAGACCCAGTACTTC
>.|.|13|TRBJ2-4|TRBV30
CAWRPGAADIQYF
TGTGCCTGGAGGCCCGGAGCGGCTGACATTCAGTACTTC
>TRBD1|.|15|TRBJ2-5|TRBV30
CAYSEKQGFQETQYF
TGTGCCTATTCGGAGAAACAGGGGTTCCAAGAGACCCAGTACTTC
>TRBD2|.|15|TRBJ2-3|TRBV5-1
CASSLRTSGTDTQYF
TGCGCCAGCAGCTTGAGGACTAGCGGGACAGATACGCAGTATTTT
>.|once|13|TRBJ2-7|TRBV10-3
CAISGGLVYEQYF
TGTGCCATCAGCGGGGGCCTTGTCTACGAGCAGTACTTC
>.|.|15|TRBJ1-4|TRBV2
CASSARLSSNEKLFF
TGTGCCAGCAGTGCACGACTATCATCTAATGAAAAACTGTTTTTT
>.|.|13|TRBJ1-1|TRBV19
CATNRRRNTEAFF
TGTGCCACCAACCGCAGGAGGAACACTGAAGCTTTCTTT
>TRBD1|once|16|TRBJ1-3|TRBV5-5
CASSLARTGVGNTIYF
TGTGCCAGCAGCTTGGCCCGGACAGGGGTTGGAAACACCATATATTTT
>TRBD1|once|16|TRBJ1-5|TRBV6-5
CASSYSRDRGNQPQHF
TGTGCCAGCAGTTACTCTCGGGACAGGGGCAATCAGCCCCAGCATTTT
>.|once|14|TRBJ1-5|TRBV4-1
CASSQGQRNQPQHF
TGCGCCAGCAGCCAAGGACAGAGGAATCAGCCCCAGCATTTT
>.|once|15|TRBJ1-2|TRBV7-9
CASSSHLDRDYGYTF
TGTGCCAGCAGCTCGCATCTGGACCGGGACTATGGCTACACCTTC
>.|.|13|TRBJ1-2|TRBV12-3/TRBV12-4
CASSLTSQEGYTF
TGTGCCAGCAGTTTAACCAGCCAAGAAGGCTACACCTTC
>.|.|14|TRBJ2-2|TRBV7-3
CASSLIGSAGELFF
TGTGCCAGCAGCTTAATTGGGTCCGCCGGGGAGCTGTTTTTT
>.|once|15|TRBJ2-5|TRBV15
CATSGRRVGQETQYF
TGTGCCACCAGCGGCCGGCGGGTGGGGCAAGAGACCCAGTACTTC
>TRBD1|.|14|TRBJ1-1|TRBV28
CASTDGQGRTEAFF
TGTGCCAGCACCGACGGACAGGGGAGAACTGAAGCTTTCTTT
>.|.|15|TRBJ2-5|TRBV14
CASSQSDFRVETQYF
TGTGCCAGCAGCCAATCCGACTTTAGGGTCGAGACCCAGTACTTC
>.|.|11|TRBJ2-5|TRBV11-2
CASSLAETQYF
TGTGCCAGCAGCTTAGCTGAGACCCAGTACTTC
>TRBD2|.|16|TRBJ2-5|TRBV27
CASSLTTSGRLKTQYF
TGTGCCAGCAGTTTGACAACTAGCGGGAGGCTAAAGACCCAGTACTTC
>.|.|15|TRBJ1-1|TRBV7-2
CASSSTTVLNTEAFF
TGTGCCAGCAGCTCAACGACGGTCTTGAACACTGAAGCTTTCTTT
>.|.|15|TRBJ2-5|TRBV5-4
CASSLGRQNQETQYF
TGTGCCAGCAGCTTGGGTCGACAGAACCAAGAGACCCAGTACTTC
>.|.|15|TRBJ2-5|TRBV10-2
CASSDSGGLQETQYF
TGCGCCAGCAGTGACTCAGGGGGACTTCAAGAGACCCAGTACTTC
>TRBD1|.|15|TRBJ1-5|TRBV27
CASSSGGLSNQPQHF
TGTGCCAGCAGTTCAGGGGGCTTGAGCAATCAGCCCCAGCATTTT
>.|.|15|TRBJ1-1|TRBV11-2
CASSLALGLNTEAFF
TGTGCCAGCAGCTTAGCTCTCGGTCTGAACACTGAAGCTTTCTTT
>.|few|11|TRBJ2-7|TRBV7-8
CASSLVYEQYF
TGTGCCAGCAGCTTAGTCTACGAGCAGTACTTC
>.|.|15|TRBJ2-1|TRBV5-1
CASFGGGSSYNEQFF
TGCGCCAGCTTTGGAGGGGGGAGCTCCTACAATGAGCAGTTCTTC
>TRBD1|.|15|TRBJ2-5|TRBV19
CASSINDRARETQYF
TGTGCCAGTAGCATAAACGACAGGGCGCGGGAGACCCAGTACTTC
>.|.|16|TRBJ2-7|TRBV5-1
CASSLVSGSSSYEQYF
TGCGCCAGCAGCTTGGTTTCCGGAAGTTCCTCCTACGAGCAGTACTTC